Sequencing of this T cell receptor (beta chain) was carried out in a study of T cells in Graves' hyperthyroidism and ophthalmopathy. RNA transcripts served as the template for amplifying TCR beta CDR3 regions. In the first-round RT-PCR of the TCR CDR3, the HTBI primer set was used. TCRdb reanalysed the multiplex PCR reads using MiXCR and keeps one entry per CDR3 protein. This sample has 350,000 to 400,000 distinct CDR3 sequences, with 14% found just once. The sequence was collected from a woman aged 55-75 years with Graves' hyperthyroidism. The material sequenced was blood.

Written as DNA, the CDR3 is TGCGCCAGCAGCCAAGTTTTAGCCGTAGATACGCAGTATTTT. This codes for CASSQVLAVDTQYF. V gene TRBV4-1 combines with J gene TRBJ2-3; D unresolved. Trimming pared 1 base from V and 5 bases from J, leaving 10 bases between. The length of the CDR3 is 14 residues. Germline V CDR1 and CDR2: MGHRA, YSYEKL.